The sequence of this T cell receptor (beta chain) was determined in a study of shared clonotypes between healthy human individuals. The overall study: Samples came from a couple of female and a few male donors aged 18 to 49. Each donor had three CD4 naive, three CD4 memory, two CD8 naive and one CD8 memory plate.

The germline V gene has CDR1 LNHNV and CDR2 YYDKDF (reference sequence). The CDR3 length is 15 residues. The ends lost 0 bases at V and 8 bases at J; junction bases unmatched: 7. In regard to this clone: Its target is unknown.

General study findings and limits: Investigators collected only blood, and repertoires in tissues likely differ. Naive subsets generally exceeded memory subsets in estimated richness.

TCRdb keeps only in-frame clones here, not all; method: immunoSEQ multiplex PCR. This sample has 1 million to 1.3 million clones, with around 82% found just once. The chain couples TRBV15 to TRBJ2-1; 7 nucleotides align to TRBD2. Material for sequencing was memory CD4+ T cells from PBMCs. Described subset: CD45RA-negative fraction. This TCR came from a young man in good health. Some clones in this sample may be carry-over from other donors' samples. This CDR3 reads CATSRDGTTIDEQFF. The CDR3 nucleotides read TGTGCCACCAGCAGAGATGGGACTACTATCGATGAGCAGTTCTTC.